This T cell receptor beta chain was identified in a study of blood T cells in healthy people across ages. Findings and caveats of the study: Unsorted PBMC material precluded a definitive naive versus antigen-experienced comparison.

The authors ran a second PCR of about 6 to 12 cycles using a sample-barcoded 5' primer and a J-beta primer mix. Via MiXCR, TCRdb re-called the 5' RACE reads, giving one row per CDR3 protein. Of more than 900,000 distinct CDR3 sequences in the sample, under 35% were seen once. At least ten counts were recorded for this clonotype. The antigen is not known. Trimming took 8 bases from V and 1 from J, leaving 11 bases between them. The V gene's germline CDR1 is SQVTM and CDR2 ANQGSEA. The CDR3 runs 12 residues. These same data were also listed under a study on T cells of mothers and their children. That source notes: Using roughly 1.4 ug per 15 ul, all extracted RNA underwent cDNA synthesis. Overlap in related mother-child pairs always slightly exceeded unrelated pairs, never significantly. The analysis detected no persistent microchimeric T cell clones.

The TCR originated in a woman in her forties in good health. Source material: blood. The rearrangement uses TRBV29-1 and TRBJ2-5; D unresolved. The CDR3: CSFQRTQETQYF. The DNA for the CDR3 is TGCAGCTTCCAGCGAACCCAAGAGACCCAGTACTTC. The entire variable domain, with the rest obtained from reference TRBV29-1 and TRBJ2-5, is as follows: SAVISQKPSRDICQRGTSLTIQCQVDSQVTMMFWYRQQPGQSLTLIATANQGSEATYESGFVIDKFPISRPNLTFSTLTVSNMSPEDSSIYLCSFQRTQETQYFGPGTRLLVL.